This T cell receptor (beta chain) was captured by sequencing in a study of T cells in Graves' hyperthyroidism and ophthalmopathy. This clonotype appeared many times. RNA transcripts served as the template for amplifying TCR beta CDR3 regions. HTBI primers were the set used in a first-round RT-PCR of the TCR CDR3. TCRdb ran MiXCR on the multiplex PCR reads and lists one entry per CDR3 protein. The sample records around 440,000 distinct CDR3 sequences, around a sixth being singletons. What was sequenced was blood. The sequence was collected from a woman between 18 and 29 years old with Graves' hyperthyroidism.

CDR3 DNA sequence: TGTGCCAGCAGCCAAGCGGGGACTAGCGGAGGCTACGAGCAGTACTTC. This translates into CASSQAGTSGGYEQYF. V and J are TRBV3-1 and TRBJ2-7, with 11 nucleotides matching TRBD2. CDR3 length: 16 amino acids. Trimming took 1 base from V and 3 from J; bases not matched to a gene: 5. The germline V gene has CDR1 LGHDT and CDR2 YNNKEL (reference sequence).